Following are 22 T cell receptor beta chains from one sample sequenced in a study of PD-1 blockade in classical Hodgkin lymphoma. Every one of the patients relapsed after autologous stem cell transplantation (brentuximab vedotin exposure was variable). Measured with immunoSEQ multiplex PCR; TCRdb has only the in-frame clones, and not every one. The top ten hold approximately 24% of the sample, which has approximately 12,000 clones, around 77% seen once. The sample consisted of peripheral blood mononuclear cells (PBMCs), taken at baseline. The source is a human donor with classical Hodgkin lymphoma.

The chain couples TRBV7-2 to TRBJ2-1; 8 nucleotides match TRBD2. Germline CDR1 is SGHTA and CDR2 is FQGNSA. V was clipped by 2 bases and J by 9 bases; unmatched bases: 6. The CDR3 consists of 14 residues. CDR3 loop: CASSLWGGGTEQFF. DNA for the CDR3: TGTGCCAGCAGCTTATGGGGCGGGGGGACTGAGCAGTTCTTC.

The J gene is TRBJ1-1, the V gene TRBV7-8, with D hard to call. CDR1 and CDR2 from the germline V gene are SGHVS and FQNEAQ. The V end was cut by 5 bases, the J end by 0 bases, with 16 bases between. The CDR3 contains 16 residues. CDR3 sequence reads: CASSQPSRRLNTEAFF. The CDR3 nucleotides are TGTGCCAGCAGCCAACCCTCGAGACGGTTGAACACTGAAGCTTTCTTT.

The DNA for the CDR3 is TGTGCCAGTAGTATAAATCTAGCGGGGGGGCTTACCCAGGAGACCCAGTACTTC. Its translation is CASSINLAGGLTQETQYF. This chain links TRBV19 with TRBJ2-5, with 12 bases lining up with TRBD2. Looked up from germline, CDR1 is LNHDA and CDR2 is SQIVND (reference sequence). J lost 5 bases, V lost 2 bases, and 12 bases had no gene match. The CDR3 covers 18 residues.

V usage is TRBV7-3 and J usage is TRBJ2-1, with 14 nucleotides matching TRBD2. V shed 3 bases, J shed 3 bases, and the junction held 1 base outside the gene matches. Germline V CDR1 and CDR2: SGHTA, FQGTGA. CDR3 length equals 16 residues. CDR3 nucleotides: TGTGCCAGCAGCTTTGGGACTAGCGGGGGCTACAATGAGCAGTTCTTC. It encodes CASSFGTSGGYNEQFF.

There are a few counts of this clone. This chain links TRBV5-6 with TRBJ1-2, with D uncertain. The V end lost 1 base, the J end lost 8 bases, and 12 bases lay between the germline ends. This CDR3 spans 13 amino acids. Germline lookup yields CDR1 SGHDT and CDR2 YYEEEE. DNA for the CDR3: TGTGCCAGCAGCTTGTTTCTTATAGAAGGCTACACCTTC. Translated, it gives CASSLFLIEGYTF.

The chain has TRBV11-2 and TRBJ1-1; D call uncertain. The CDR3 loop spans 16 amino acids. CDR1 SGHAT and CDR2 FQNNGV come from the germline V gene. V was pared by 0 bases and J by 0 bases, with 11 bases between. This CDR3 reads CASSLDRLTMNTEAFF. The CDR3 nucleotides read TGTGCCAGCAGCTTAGACCGGCTGACAATGAACACTGAAGCTTTCTTT.

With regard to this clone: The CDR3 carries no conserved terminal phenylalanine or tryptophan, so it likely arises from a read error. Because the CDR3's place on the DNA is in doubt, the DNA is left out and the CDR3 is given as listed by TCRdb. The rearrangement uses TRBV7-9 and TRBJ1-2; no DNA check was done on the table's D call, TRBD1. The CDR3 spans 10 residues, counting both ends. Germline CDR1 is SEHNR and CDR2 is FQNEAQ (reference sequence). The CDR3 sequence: CASSSNPDRE.

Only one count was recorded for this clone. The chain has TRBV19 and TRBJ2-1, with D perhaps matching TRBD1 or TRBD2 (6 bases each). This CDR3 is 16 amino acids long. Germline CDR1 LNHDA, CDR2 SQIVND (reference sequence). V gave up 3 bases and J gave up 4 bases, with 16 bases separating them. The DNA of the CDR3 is TGTGCCAGTAGTATCGGAGGGGGGATCCTATACAATGAGCAGTTCTTC. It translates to CASSIGGGILYNEQFF.

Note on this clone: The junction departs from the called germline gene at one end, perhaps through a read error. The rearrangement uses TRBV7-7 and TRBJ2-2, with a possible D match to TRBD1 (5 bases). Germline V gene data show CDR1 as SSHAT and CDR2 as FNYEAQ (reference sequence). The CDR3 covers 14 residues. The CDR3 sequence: CASTESQGSGELFF. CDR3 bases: TGTGCTAGCACCGAAAGTCAGGGATCCGGGGAGCTGTTTTTT.

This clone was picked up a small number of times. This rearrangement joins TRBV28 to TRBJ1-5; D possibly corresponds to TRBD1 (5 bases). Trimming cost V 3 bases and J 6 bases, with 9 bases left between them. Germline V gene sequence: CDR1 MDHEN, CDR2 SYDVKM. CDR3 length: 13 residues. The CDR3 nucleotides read TGTGCCAGCAGTTTGCCGGGGCGTCAGCCCCAGCATTTT. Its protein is CASSLPGRQPQHF. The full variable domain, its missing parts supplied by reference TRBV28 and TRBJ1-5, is DVKVTQSSRYLVKRTGEKVFLECVQDMDHENMFWYRQDPGLGLRLIYFSYDVKMKEKGDIPEGYSVSREKKERFSLILESASTNQTSMYLCASSLPGRQPQHFGDGTRLSIL.

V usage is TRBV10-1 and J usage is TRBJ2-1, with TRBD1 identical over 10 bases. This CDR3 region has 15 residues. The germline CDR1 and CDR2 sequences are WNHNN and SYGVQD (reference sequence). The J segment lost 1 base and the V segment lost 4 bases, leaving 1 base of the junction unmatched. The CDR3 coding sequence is TGCGCCAGCAGTGGGGGACAGGGGTCCTACAATGAGCAGTTCTTC. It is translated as CASSGGQGSYNEQFF.

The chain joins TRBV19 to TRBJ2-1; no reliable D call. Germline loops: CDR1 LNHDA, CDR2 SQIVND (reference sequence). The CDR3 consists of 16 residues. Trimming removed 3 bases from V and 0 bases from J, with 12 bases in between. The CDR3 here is CASSIPHKDSYNEQFF. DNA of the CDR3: TGTGCCAGTAGTATCCCTCACAAGGACTCCTACAATGAGCAGTTCTTC.

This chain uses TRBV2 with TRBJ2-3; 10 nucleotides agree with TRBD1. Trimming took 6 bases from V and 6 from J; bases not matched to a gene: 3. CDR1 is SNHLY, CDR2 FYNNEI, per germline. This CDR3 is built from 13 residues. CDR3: CASRGQGSDTQYF. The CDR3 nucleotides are TGTGCCAGCAGGGGACAGGGGTCTGATACGCAGTATTTT.

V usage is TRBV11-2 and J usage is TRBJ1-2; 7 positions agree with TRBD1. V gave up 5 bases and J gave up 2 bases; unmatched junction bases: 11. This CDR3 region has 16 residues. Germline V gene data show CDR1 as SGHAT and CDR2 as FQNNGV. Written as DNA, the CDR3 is TGTGCCAGCAGCGTATTACAGGGGATGGGGAACTATGGCTACACCTTC. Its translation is CASSVLQGMGNYGYTF. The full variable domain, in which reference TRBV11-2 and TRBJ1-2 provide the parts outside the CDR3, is EAGVAQSPRYKIIEKRQSVAFWCNPISGHATLYWYQQILGQGPKLLIQFQNNGVVDDSQLPKDRFSAERLKGVDSTLKIQPAKLEDSAVYLCASSVLQGMGNYGYTFGSGTRLTVV.

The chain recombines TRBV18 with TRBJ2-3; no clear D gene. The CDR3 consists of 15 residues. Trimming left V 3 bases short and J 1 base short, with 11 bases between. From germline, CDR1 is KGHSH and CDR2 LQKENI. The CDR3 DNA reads TGTGCCAGCTCACCGTTACCAAAGGGCACAGATACGCAGTATTTT. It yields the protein CASSPLPKGTDTQYF. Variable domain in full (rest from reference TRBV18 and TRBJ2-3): NAGVMQNPRHLVRRRGQEARLRCSPMKGHSHVYWYRQLPEEGLKFMVYLQKENIIDESGMPKERFSAEFPKEGPSILRIQQVVRGDSAAYFCASSPLPKGTDTQYFGPGTRLTVL.

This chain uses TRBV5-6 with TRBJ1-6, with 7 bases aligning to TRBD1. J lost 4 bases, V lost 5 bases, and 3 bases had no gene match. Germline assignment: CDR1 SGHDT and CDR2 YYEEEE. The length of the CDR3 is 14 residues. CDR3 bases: TGTGCCAGCAGGACGGGACAGTATAATTCACCCCTCCACTTT. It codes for CASRTGQYNSPLHF. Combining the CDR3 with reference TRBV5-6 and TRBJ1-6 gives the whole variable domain DAGVTQSPTHLIKTRGQQVTLRCSPKSGHDTVSWYQQALGQGPQFIFQYYEEEERQRGNFPDRFSGHQFPNYSSELNVNALLLGDSALYLCASRTGQYNSPLHFGNGTRLTVT.

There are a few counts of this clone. In nucleotides, the CDR3 is TGTGCCAGCACCATGCCGGGGGTTGGGGCCAACGTCCTGACTTTC. It yields the protein CASTMPGVGANVLTF. This chain uses TRBV2 with TRBJ2-6; D is perhaps TRBD2 (6 bases). This CDR3 is 15 amino acids long. The germline V gene has CDR1 SNHLY and CDR2 FYNNEI. Trimming took off 7 bases at V and 3 bases at J, with 13 bases between the two ends.

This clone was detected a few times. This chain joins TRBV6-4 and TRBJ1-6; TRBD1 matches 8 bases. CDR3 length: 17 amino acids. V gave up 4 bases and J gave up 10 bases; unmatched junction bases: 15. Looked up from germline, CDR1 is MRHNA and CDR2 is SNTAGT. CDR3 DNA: TGTGCCAGCAGTGCCTGGCCCGCCGGGACAGGTGGATCACCCCTCCACTTT. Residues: CASSAWPAGTGGSPLHF.

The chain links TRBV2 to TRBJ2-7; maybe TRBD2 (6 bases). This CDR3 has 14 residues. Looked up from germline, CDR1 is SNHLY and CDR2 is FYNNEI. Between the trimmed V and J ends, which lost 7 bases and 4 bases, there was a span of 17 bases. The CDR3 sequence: CASMSLGGGYEQYF. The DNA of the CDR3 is TGTGCCAGCATGTCACTGGGAGGTGGGTACGAGCAGTACTTC.

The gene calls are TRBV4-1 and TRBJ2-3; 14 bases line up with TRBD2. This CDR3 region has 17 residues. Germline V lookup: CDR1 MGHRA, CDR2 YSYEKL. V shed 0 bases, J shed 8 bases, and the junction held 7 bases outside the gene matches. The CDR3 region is CASSQETSGGAVGTQYF. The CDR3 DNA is TGCGCCAGCAGCCAAGAGACTAGCGGGGGGGCTGTCGGTACGCAGTATTTT.

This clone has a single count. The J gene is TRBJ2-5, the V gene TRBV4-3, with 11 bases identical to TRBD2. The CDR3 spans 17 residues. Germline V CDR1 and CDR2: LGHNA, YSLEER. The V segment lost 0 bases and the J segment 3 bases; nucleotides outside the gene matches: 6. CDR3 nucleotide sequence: TGCGCCAGCAGCCAAGACTTTACTAGCGGGGGTAAAGAGACCCAGTACTTC. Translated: CASSQDFTSGGKETQYF.

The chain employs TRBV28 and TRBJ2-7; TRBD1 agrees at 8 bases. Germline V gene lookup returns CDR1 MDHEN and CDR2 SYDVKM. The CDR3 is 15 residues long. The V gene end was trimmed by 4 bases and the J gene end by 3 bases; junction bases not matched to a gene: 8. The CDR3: CASSYPGTGLYEQYF. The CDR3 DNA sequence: TGTGCCAGCAGTTACCCCGGGACAGGACTCTACGAGCAGTACTTC.